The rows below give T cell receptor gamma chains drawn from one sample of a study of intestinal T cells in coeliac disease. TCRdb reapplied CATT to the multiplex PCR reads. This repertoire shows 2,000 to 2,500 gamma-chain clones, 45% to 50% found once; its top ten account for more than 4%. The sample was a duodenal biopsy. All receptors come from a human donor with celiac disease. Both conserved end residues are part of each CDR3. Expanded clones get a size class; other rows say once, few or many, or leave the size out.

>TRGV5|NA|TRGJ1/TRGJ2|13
CAPGTEYYYKKLF
TGTGCACCTGGGACAGAATATTATTATAAGAAACTCTTT
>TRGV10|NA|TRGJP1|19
CAAWDKGQGAVIDGWFKIF
TGTGCTGCGTGGGATAAGGGGCAAGGGGCGGTGATCGATGGTTGGTTCAAGATATTT
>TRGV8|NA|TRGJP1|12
CATWDGGWFKIF
TGTGCCACCTGGGATGGTGGTTGGTTTAAGATATTT
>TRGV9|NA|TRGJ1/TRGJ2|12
CALWEFNYKKLF
TGTGCCTTGTGGGAGTTTAATTATAAGAAACTCTTT
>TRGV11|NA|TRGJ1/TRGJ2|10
CACSVAGKLF
TGTGCCTGCTCTGTCGCCGGGAAACTCTTT
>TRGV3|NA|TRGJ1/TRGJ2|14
CATWDRPVDYKKLF
TGTGCCACCTGGGACAGGCCGGTGGATTATAAGAAACTCTTT
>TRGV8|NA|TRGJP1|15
CATWVGGYTGWFKIF
TGTGCCACCTGGGTGGGGGGGTACACTGGTTGGTTCAAGATATTT
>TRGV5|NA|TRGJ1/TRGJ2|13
CATCPSNYYKKLF
TGTGCCACCTGCCCCTCGAATTATTATAAGAAACTCTTT
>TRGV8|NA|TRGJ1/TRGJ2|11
CATCPPEGKLF
TGTGCCACCTGTCCCCCGGAGGGGAAACTCTTT
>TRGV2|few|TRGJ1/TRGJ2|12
CATWDANYKKLF
TGTGCCACCTGGGACGCCAATTATAAGAAACTCTTT
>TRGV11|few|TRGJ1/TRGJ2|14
CACWISCLVYKKLF
TGTGCCTGCTGGATTAGTTGCTTAGTTTATAAGAAACTCTTT
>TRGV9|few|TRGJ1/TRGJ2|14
CALWEVPNYYKKLF
TGTGCCTTGTGGGAGGTGCCGAATTATTATAAGAAACTCTTT
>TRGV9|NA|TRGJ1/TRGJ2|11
CALWEVFEKLF
TGTGCCTTGTGGGAGGTTTTCGAGAAACTCTTT
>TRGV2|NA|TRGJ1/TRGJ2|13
CATWDVVGYKKLF
TGTGCCACCTGGGACGTTGTTGGGTATAAGAAACTCTTT
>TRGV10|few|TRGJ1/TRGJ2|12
CAAWEIYYKKLF
TGTGCTGCGTGGGAAATTTATTATAAGAAACTCTTT
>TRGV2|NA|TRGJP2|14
CATWDSGGDWIKTF
TGTGCCACCTGGGACTCCGGGGGGGATTGGATCAAGACGTTT
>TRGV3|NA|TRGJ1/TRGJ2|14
CATWVHLNYYKKLF
TGTGCCACCTGGGTCCATTTGAATTATTATAAGAAACTCTTT
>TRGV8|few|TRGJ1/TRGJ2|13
CATWATNYYKKLF
TGTGCCACCTGGGCTACGAATTATTATAAGAAACTCTTT
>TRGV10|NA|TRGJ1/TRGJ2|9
CAAWDLALF
TGTGCTGCGTGGGATTTAGCACTCTTT
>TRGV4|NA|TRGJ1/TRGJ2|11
CATWALHKKLF
TGTGCCACCTGGGCGTTGCATAAGAAACTCTTT
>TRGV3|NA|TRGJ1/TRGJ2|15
CATWDGAGGYYKKLF
TGTGCCACCTGGGACGGGGCCGGTGGGTATTATAAGAAACTCTTT
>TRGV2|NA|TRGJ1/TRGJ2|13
CATWEGQRYKKLF
TGTGCCACCTGGGAGGGCCAGAGATATAAGAAACTCTTT
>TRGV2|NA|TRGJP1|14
CATWDGSTGWFKIF
TGTGCCACCTGGGACGGCTCCACTGGTTGGTTCAAGATATTT
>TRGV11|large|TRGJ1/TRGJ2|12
CTTVPAGFMKLF
NA
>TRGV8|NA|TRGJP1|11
CAPGWCWFKIF
TGTGCACCTGGATGGTGTTGGTTCAAGATATTT
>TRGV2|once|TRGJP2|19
CATWGPGGGIGSSDWIKTF
TGTGCCACCTGGGGACCGGGGGGGGGGATAGGTAGTAGTGATTGGATCAAGACGTTT
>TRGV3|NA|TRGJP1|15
CATRDRWATGWFKIF
TGTGCCACCCGGGACAGGTGGGCCACTGGTTGGTTCAAGATATTT